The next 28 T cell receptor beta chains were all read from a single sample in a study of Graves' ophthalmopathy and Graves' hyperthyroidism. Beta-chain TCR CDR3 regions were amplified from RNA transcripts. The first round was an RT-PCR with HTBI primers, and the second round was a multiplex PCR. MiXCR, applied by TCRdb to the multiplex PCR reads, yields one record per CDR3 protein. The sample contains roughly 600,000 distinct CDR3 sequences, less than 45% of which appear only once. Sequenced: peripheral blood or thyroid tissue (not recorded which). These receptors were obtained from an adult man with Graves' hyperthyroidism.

The DNA of the CDR3 is TGTGCCAGCAGCTTATCGCTAGCGGGAGGCAATGAGCAGTTCTTC. It translates to CASSLSLAGGNEQFF. The chain employs TRBV7-6 and TRBJ2-7; 11 bases map to TRBD2. The last part of the DNA fits TRBJ2-1 better; the J call may be wrong. The CDR3 has 15 residues. Germline values: CDR1 SGHVS, CDR2 FNYEAQ.

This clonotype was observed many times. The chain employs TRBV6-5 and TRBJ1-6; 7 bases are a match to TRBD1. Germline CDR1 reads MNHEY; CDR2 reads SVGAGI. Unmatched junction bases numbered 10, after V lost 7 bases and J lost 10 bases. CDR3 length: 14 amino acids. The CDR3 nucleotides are TGTGCCAGCACTCACAGGGGAATGGGGTCACCCCTCCACTTT. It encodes CASTHRGMGSPLHF.

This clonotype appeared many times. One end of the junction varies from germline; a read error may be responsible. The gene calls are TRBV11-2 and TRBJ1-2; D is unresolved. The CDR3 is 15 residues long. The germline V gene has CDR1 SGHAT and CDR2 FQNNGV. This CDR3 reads CASSLALDIYYGYTF. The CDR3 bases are TGTGCCAGCAGTTTAGCCTTAGACATCTACTATGGCTACACCTTC.

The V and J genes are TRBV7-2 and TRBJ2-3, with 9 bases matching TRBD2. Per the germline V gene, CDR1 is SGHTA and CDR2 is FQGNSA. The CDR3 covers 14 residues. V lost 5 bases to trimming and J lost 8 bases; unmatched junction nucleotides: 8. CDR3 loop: CASSQGLAPGTQYF. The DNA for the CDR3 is TGTGCCAGCAGCCAGGGACTAGCCCCCGGTACGCAGTATTTT.

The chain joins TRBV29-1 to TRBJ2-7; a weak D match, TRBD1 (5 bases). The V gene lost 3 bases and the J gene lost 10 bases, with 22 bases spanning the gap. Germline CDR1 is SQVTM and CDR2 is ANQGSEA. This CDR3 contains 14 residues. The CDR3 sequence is CSVDVSGQRYQQYF. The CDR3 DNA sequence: TGCAGCGTTGATGTCTCTGGACAAAGATACCAACAGTACTTC.

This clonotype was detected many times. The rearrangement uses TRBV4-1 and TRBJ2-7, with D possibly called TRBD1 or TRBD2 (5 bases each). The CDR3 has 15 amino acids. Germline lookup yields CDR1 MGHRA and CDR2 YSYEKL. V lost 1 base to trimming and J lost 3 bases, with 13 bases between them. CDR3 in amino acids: CASSQVAGGGYEQYF. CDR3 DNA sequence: TGCGCCAGCAGCCAAGTTGCAGGTGGGGGCTACGAGCAGTACTTC.

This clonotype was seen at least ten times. The CDR3 nucleotides are TGTGCCAGCAGCCATCCGGGACAGGGGGCGTCCGAGCAGTACTTC. Protein product: CASSHPGQGASEQYF. The chain carries TRBV7-8 and TRBJ2-7; TRBD1 matches 12 bases. V lost 5 bases, J lost 6 bases, and 8 bases stayed unmatched. This CDR3 has 15 amino acids. Germline CDR1 and CDR2: SGHVS and FQNEAQ.

The CDR3 DNA reads as TGTGCCAGCAGCTCCACTAGCGGGGGAACCGAGACCCAGTACTTC. This sequence encodes CASSSTSGGTETQYF. The rearrangement joins TRBV7-8 to TRBJ2-5; 11 nucleotides line up with TRBD2. From germline, CDR1 is SGHVS and CDR2 FQNEAQ. Trimming took 4 bases from V and 5 from J; bases not matched to a gene: 6. The length of the CDR3 is 15 residues.

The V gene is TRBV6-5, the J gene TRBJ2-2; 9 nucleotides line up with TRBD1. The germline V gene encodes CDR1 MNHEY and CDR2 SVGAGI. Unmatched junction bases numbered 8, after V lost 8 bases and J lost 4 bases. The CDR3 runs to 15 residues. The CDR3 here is CASGTGFLGTGELFF. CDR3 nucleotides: TGTGCCAGCGGGACAGGGTTTTTAGGCACCGGGGAGCTGTTTTTT.

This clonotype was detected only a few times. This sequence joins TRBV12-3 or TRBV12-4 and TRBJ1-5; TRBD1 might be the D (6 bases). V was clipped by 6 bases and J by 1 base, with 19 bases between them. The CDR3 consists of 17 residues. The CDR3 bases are TGTGCCAGCAGCTTCGGACAGACCCCTTGGAGCAATCAGCCCCAGCATTTT. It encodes CASSFGQTPWSNQPQHF.

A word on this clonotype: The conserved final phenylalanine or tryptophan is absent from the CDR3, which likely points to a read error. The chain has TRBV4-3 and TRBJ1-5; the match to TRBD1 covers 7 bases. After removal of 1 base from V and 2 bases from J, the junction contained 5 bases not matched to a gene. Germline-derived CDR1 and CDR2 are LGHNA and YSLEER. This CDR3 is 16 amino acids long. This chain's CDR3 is CASSQGQGAGNQPQHL. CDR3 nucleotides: TGCGCCAGCAGCCAAGGACAGGGTGCAGGCAATCAGCCCCAGCATCTT.

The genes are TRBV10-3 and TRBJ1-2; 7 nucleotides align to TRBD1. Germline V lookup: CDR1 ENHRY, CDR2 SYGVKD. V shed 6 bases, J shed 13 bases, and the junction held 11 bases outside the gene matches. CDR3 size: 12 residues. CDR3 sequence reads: CAISGQAHFRTF. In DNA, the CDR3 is TGTGCCATCAGCGGACAGGCCCATTTTCGCACCTTC.

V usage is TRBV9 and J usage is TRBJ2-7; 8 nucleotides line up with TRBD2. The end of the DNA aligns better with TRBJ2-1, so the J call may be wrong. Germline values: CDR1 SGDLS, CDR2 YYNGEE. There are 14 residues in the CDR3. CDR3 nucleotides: TGTGCCAGCAGCAAAGCGGGGGTCGTCAATGAGCAGTTCTTC. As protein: CASSKAGVVNEQFF.

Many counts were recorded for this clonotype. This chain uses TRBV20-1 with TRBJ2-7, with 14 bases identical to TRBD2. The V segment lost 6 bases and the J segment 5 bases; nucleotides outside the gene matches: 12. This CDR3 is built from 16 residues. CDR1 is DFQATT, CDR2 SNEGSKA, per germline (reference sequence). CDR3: CSAALTSGRAIHEQYF. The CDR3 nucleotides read TGCAGTGCAGCGCTGACTAGCGGGAGGGCCATCCACGAGCAGTACTTC.

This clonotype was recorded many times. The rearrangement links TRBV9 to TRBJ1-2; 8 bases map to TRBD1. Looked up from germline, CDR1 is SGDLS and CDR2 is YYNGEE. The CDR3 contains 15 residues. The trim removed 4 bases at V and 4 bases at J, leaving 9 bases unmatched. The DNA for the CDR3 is TGTGCCAGCAGCCCCGGAAGACAGGGGCTCTATGGCTACACCTTC. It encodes CASSPGRQGLYGYTF.

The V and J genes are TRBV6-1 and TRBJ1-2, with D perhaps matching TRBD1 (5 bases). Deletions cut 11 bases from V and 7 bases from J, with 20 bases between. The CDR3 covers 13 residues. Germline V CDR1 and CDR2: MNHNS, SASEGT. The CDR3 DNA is TGTGCCGGCACCATATGGGGGAAAGGTGGCTACACCTTC. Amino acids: CAGTIWGKGGYTF.

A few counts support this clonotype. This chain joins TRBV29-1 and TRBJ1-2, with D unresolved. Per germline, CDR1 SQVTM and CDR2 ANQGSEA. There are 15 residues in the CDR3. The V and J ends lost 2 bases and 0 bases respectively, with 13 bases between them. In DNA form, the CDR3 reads TGCAGCGTTGAAATCACCCGGCAAACTAACTATGGCTACACCTTC. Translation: CSVEITRQTNYGYTF.

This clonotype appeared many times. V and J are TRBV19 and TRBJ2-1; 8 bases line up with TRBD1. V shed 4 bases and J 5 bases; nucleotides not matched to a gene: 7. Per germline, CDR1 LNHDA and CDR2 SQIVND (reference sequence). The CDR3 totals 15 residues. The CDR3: CASSRSGQADNEQFF. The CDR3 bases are TGTGCCAGTAGTAGATCGGGACAGGCGGACAATGAGCAGTTCTTC.

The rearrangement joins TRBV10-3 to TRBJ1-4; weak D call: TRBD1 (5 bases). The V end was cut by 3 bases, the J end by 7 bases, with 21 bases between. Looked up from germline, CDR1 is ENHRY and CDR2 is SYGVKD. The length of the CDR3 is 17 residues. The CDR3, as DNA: TGTGCCATCAGTGAACCCCTAAGGGACGAGAGGAGTGAAAAACTGTTTTTT. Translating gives CAISEPLRDERSEKLFF.

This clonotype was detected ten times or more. The CDR3 DNA reads as TGCAGCGTTGAAATGGGGGACAGTACCTACGAGCAGTACTTC. Translation gives CSVEMGDSTYEQYF. The chain has TRBV29-1 and TRBJ2-7, with 7 bases lining up with TRBD1. Per the germline V gene, CDR1 is SQVTM and CDR2 is ANQGSEA. The CDR3 has 14 residues. V lost 2 bases to trimming and J lost 2 bases; unmatched junction nucleotides: 6.

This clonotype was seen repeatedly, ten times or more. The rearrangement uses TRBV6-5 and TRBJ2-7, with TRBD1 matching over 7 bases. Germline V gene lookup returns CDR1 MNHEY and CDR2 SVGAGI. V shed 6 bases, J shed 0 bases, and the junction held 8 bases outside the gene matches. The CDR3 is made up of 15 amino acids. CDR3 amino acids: CASSPTGATSYEQYF. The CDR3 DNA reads TGTGCCAGCAGCCCAACAGGGGCCACCTCCTACGAGCAGTACTTC.

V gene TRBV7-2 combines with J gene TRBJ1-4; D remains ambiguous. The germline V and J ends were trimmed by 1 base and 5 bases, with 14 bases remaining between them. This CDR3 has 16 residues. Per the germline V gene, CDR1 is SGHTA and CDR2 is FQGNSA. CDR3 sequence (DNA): TGTGCCAGCAGCTTAGGCGGTGGTGAAGGGAATGAAAAACTGTTTTTT. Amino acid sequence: CASSLGGGEGNEKLFF.

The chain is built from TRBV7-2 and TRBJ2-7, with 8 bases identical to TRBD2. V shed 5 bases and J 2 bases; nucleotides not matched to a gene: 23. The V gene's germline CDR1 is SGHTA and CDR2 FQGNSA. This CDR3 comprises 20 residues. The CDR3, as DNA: TGTGCCAGCAGCCCCCGGCTTAAGCGGGGGTTCAATAGTAACCCCTACGAGCAGTACTTC. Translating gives CASSPRLKRGFNSNPYEQYF.

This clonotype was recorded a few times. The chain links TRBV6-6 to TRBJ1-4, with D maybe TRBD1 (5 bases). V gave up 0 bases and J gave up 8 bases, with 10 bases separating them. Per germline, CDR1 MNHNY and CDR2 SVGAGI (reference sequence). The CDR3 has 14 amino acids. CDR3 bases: TGTGCCAGCAGTTACTCGACAGAGGGGGAAAAACTGTTTTTT. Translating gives CASSYSTEGEKLFF.

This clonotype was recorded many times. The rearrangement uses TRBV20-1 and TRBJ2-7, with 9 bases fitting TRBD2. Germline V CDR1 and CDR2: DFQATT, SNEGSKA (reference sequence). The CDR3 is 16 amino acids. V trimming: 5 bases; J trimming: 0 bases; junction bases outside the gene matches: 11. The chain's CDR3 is CSAQSTDSGSSYEQYF. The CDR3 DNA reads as TGCAGTGCTCAATCGACCGATAGCGGGAGCTCCTACGAGCAGTACTTC.

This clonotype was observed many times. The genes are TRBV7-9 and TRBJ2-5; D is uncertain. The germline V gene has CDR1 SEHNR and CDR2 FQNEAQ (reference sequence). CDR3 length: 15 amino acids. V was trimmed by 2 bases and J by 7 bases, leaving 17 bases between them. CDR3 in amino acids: CASSLSPPDPATQYF. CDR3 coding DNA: TGTGCCAGCAGCTTATCCCCGCCGGACCCGGCGACCCAGTACTTC.

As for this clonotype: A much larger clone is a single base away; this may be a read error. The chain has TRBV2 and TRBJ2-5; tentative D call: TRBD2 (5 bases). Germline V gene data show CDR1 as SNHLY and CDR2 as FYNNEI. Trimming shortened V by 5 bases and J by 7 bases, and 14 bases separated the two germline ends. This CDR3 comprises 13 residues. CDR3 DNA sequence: TGTGCCAGCAGTCCCGGACCTGGAGGGACCCAGTACTTC. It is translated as CASSPGPGGTQYF.

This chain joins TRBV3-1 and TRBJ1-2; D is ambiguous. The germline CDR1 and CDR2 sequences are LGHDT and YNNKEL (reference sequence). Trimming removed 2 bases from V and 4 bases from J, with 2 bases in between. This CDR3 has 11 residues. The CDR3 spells CASSQLYGYTF. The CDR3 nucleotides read TGTGCCAGCAGCCAACTCTATGGCTACACCTTC.